These 20 T cell receptor beta chains came from one sample sequenced in a study of blood T cell repertoires in COVID-19. Produced via immunoSEQ multiplex PCR; TCRdb's table is partial and in-frame only. The repertoire consists of approximately 120,000 clones, with around 83% occurring once and the leading ten covering about 18%. The sequenced sample consisted of PBMCs or T cells enriched from blood (not recorded which). The origin of the receptors is a man aged 25 to 40 who had recovered from COVID-19.

This clone showed up just a few times. The chain has TRBV5-1 and TRBJ2-2; TRBD2 matches at 10 bases. The CDR3 has 16 amino acids. The J segment lost 6 bases and the V segment lost 3 bases, leaving 8 bases of the junction unmatched. Germline V gene data show CDR1 as SGHRS and CDR2 as YFSETQ. The CDR3 is CASSSTAGGPPGELFF. DNA of the CDR3: TGCGCCAGCAGCTCGACAGCGGGGGGGCCCCCCGGGGAGCTGTTTTTT.

J is TRBJ1-1 and V is TRBV9; the D gene is possibly TRBD1 (5 bases). CDR3 length: 14 amino acids. The ends were cut back, 2 bases at V and 4 bases at J, with 12 bases in the middle. The germline V gene has CDR1 SGDLS and CDR2 YYNGEE. The CDR3 bases are TGTGCCAGCAGCGTCCAGGGTACCGGCACTGAAGCTTTCTTT. This sequence encodes CASSVQGTGTEAFF.

This clone appeared a single time. The chain is built from TRBV12-3 or TRBV12-4 and TRBJ2-7; 7 bases match TRBD2. Germline trimming cut 6 bases from V and 1 base from J; bases unmatched to any gene: 3. The CDR3 is 13 residues long. DNA for the CDR3: TGTGCCAGCAGGGGAGGGGATTCCTACGAGCAGTACGTC. This translates into CASRGGDSYEQYV.

The chain carries TRBV2 and TRBJ2-1, with 10 bases matching TRBD1. With 3 bases clipped from V and 5 bases from J, the junction kept 10 bases outside the gene matches. The V gene's germline CDR1 is SNHLY and CDR2 FYNNEI. The CDR3 is 17 amino acids. The CDR3 here is CASSEGQGNGLHNEQFF. CDR3 nucleotides: TGTGCCAGCAGTGAGGGACAGGGGAATGGTTTGCACAATGAGCAGTTCTTC.

V and J are TRBV27 and TRBJ2-7; perhaps TRBD2 as D (6 bases). The CDR3 extends over 14 amino acids. Trimming shortened V by 3 bases and J by 4 bases, and 13 bases separated the two germline ends. CDR1 and CDR2 from the germline V gene are MNHEY and SMNVEV (reference sequence). The CDR3 sequence: CASSFQGGTYEQYF. The CDR3 DNA sequence: TGTGCCAGCAGTTTCCAGGGTGGGACTTACGAGCAGTACTTC.

The V call is TRBV4-1, the J call TRBJ1-1, with D possibly TRBD1 on 6 matching bases. Germline CDR1 reads MGHRA; CDR2 reads YSYEKL. The ends were cut back, 0 bases at V and 1 base at J, with 6 bases in the middle. The CDR3 spans 14 residues. CDR3 in amino acids: CASSQEQGNTEAFF. CDR3 in DNA: TGCGCCAGCAGCCAAGAACAGGGGAACACTGAAGCTTTCTTT.

V and J are TRBV18 and TRBJ2-7; 8 bases are a match to TRBD1. The J segment lost 1 base and the V segment lost 3 bases, leaving 8 bases of the junction unmatched. The CDR3 loop spans 16 amino acids. Germline V gives CDR1 KGHSH, CDR2 LQKENI. The CDR3 region has the DNA TGTGCCAGCTCACCCCCCGGACAGGGAAAATCCTACGAGCAGTACTTC. This gives the protein CASSPPGQGKSYEQYF. Full variable domain (remainder filled in from reference TRBV18 and TRBJ2-7): NAGVMQNPRHLVRRRGQEARLRCSPMKGHSHVYWYRQLPEEGLKFMVYLQKENIIDESGMPKERFSAEFPKEGPSILRIQQVVRGDSAAYFCASSPPGQGKSYEQYFGPGTRLTVT.

The chain's CDR3 is CASTPGTGSYNEQFF. The CDR3 bases are TGTGCCAGCACCCCCGGGACAGGGTCGTACAATGAGCAGTTCTTC. V usage is TRBV7-6 and J usage is TRBJ2-1; 9 nucleotides agree with TRBD1. The CDR3 consists of 15 residues. After removal of 7 bases from V and 4 bases from J, the junction contained 8 bases not matched to a gene. Germline V lookup: CDR1 SGHVS, CDR2 FNYEAQ.

The gene calls are TRBV5-6 and TRBJ2-7; 9 nucleotides align to TRBD2. The CDR3 sequence is 15 residues long. The germline V gene has CDR1 SGHDT and CDR2 YYEEEE. The V segment lost 0 bases and the J segment 3 bases; nucleotides outside the gene matches: 4. The CDR3 bases are TGTGCCAGCAGCTTGGGTACTAGCGGGTTCTACGAGCAGTACGTC. Protein: CASSLGTSGFYEQYV.

This sequence joins TRBV5-4 and TRBJ1-6; 7 positions match TRBD1. CDR1 is SGHNT, CDR2 YYREEE, per germline (reference sequence). The CDR3 loop spans 13 amino acids. After removal of 4 bases from V and 11 bases from J, the junction contained 6 bases not matched to a gene. In nucleotides, the CDR3 is TGTGCCAGCAGCACCGACAGGGCGGCACCCCTCCACTTT. It specifies CASSTDRAAPLHF.

The chain uses TRBV19 and TRBJ1-5; D unresolved. From germline, CDR1 is LNHDA and CDR2 SQIVND (reference sequence). V lost 7 bases and J 0 bases, leaving 16 bases between the germline ends. This CDR3 is 16 amino acids long. The CDR3 region is CASTQQGGISNQPQHF. The CDR3 DNA is TGTGCCAGTACCCAACAAGGCGGCATTAGCAATCAGCCCCAGCATTTT.

The gene calls are TRBV10-1 and TRBJ2-2; D might be TRBD1 (6 bases). CDR1 is WNHNN and CDR2 is SYGVQD in the germline V gene (reference sequence). Trimming cost V 6 bases and J 0 bases, with 11 bases left between them. The CDR3 totals 15 residues. For the CDR3, the DNA is TGCGCCAGCAGCGCAGGGGACGCGAACACCGGGGAGCTGTTTTTT. Its translation: CASSAGDANTGELFF.

The rearrangement links TRBV2 to TRBJ2-2; D is uncertain. This CDR3 contains 17 residues. Germline CDR1 SNHLY, CDR2 FYNNEI. Trimming left V 5 bases short and J 0 bases short, with 16 bases between. The CDR3 bases are TGTGCCAGCAGTCGCGAGGCCGATTATTCGAACACCGGGGAGCTGTTTTTT. This sequence encodes CASSREADYSNTGELFF.

This chain joins TRBV18 and TRBJ2-3; 9 bases map to TRBD2. The CDR3 has 17 amino acids. The V segment lost 0 bases and the J segment 2 bases; nucleotides outside the gene matches: 6. Germline-derived CDR1 and CDR2 are KGHSH and LQKENI. In DNA form, the CDR3 reads TGTGCCAGCTCACCACCTAAAGCGGGGGGCTTCACAGATACGCAGTATTTT. As protein: CASSPPKAGGFTDTQYF.

The chain employs TRBV19 and TRBJ1-2; TRBD1 aligns across 11 bases. J lost 4 bases, V lost 1 base, and 11 bases had no gene match. The CDR3 covers 18 residues. The germline CDR1 and CDR2 sequences are LNHDA and SQIVND (reference sequence). This CDR3 is CASSIALSGQGEIYGYTF. CDR3 coding DNA: TGTGCCAGTAGTATAGCCCTTTCGGGACAGGGGGAGATCTATGGCTACACCTTC.

V gene TRBV7-9 combines with J gene TRBJ2-5; D may be TRBD2 (6 bases). Trimming took 1 base from V and 5 from J, leaving 20 bases between them. Germline V lookup: CDR1 SEHNR, CDR2 FQNEAQ (reference sequence). This CDR3 contains 17 residues. In DNA, the CDR3 is TGTGCCAGCAGCTTAGTACCGGGGGTCGAGGGGCGCGAGACCCAGTACTTC. Amino acid sequence: CASSLVPGVEGRETQYF. The full variable domain, in which reference TRBV7-9 and TRBJ2-5 provide the parts outside the CDR3, is DTGVSQNPRHKITKRGQNVTFRCDPISEHNRLYWYRQTLGQGPEFLTYFQNEAQLEKSRLLSDRFSAERPKGSFSTLEIQRTEQGDSAMYLCASSLVPGVEGRETQYFGPGTRLLVL.

The V call is TRBV7-2, the J call TRBJ2-2; possible D gene TRBD1, 5 bases. This CDR3 is 15 amino acids long. Germline V gene data show CDR1 as SGHTA and CDR2 as FQGNSA. V was cut by 2 bases and J by 0 bases, with 7 bases left in between. The CDR3 coding sequence is TGTGCCAGCAGCTTAAGACAGACGAACACCGGGGAGCTGTTTTTT. This translates into CASSLRQTNTGELFF. The whole variable domain, filled in from reference TRBV7-2 and TRBJ2-2, reads GAGVSQSPSNKVTEKGKDVELRCDPISGHTALYWYRQSLGQGLEFLIYFQGNSAPDKSGLPSDRFSAERTGGSVSTLTIQRTQQEDSAVYLCASSLRQTNTGELFFGEGSRLTVL.

The chain combines TRBV6-5 with TRBJ1-1; a weak D match, TRBD1 (5 bases). Trimming removed 2 bases from V and 7 bases from J, with 17 bases in between. CDR1 is MNHEY, CDR2 SVGAGI, per germline. The CDR3 is made up of 15 amino acids. CDR3: CASSYPSSTVNEAFF. The CDR3, as DNA: TGTGCCAGCAGTTACCCCTCCTCGACAGTAAATGAAGCTTTCTTT.

The chain combines TRBV3-1 (or the pseudogene TRBV3-2) with TRBJ2-1; 10 nucleotides align to TRBD1. V was clipped by 6 bases and J by 7 bases; unmatched bases: 6. The CDR3 totals 14 residues. CDR1 and CDR2 from the germline V gene are LGHDT and YNNKEL (reference sequence). CDR3: CASRTGGRGNEQFF. CDR3 nucleotides: TGTGCCAGCAGGACAGGGGGCCGGGGAAATGAGCAGTTCTTC.

The gene calls are TRBV27 and TRBJ1-6; 7 positions agree with TRBD1. Germline values: CDR1 MNHEY, CDR2 SMNVEV (reference sequence). Germline trimming cut 4 bases from V and 7 bases from J; bases unmatched to any gene: 7. The CDR3 is 15 amino acids. The CDR3 reads CASSWTGTENSPLHF. The CDR3 bases are TGTGCCAGCAGTTGGACGGGGACAGAGAATTCACCCCTCCACTTT.